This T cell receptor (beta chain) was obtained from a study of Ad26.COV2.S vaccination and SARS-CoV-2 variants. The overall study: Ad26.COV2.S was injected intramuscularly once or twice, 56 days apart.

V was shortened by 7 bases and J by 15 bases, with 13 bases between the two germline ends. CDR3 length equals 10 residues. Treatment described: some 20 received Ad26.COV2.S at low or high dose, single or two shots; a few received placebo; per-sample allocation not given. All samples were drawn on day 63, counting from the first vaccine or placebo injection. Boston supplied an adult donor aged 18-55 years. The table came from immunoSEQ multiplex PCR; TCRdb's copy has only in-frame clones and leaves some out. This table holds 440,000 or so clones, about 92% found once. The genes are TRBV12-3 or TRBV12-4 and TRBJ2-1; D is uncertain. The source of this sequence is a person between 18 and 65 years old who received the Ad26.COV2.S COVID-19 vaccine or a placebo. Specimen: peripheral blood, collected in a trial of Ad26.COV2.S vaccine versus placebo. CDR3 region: CASNSLLRFF. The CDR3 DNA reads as TGTGCCAGCAACTCGCTTTTGCGGTTCTTC.